The clone carrying this T cell receptor (beta chain) was detected only a few times. The sample comes from a study of identical twins. CDR1 is MDHEN and CDR2 is SYDVKM in the germline V gene. The CDR3 spans 16 residues. The V segment lost 3 bases and the J segment 1 base; nucleotides outside the gene matches: 7. TCRdb reanalysed the 5' RACE reads using MiXCR and keeps one entry per CDR3 protein. Found here are around 550,000 distinct CDR3 sequences, about 15% of them singletons; the top ten hold around 0.48%. The sample was also reused in another study, on yellow fever vaccine responses in identical twins.

This sequence was found in a woman aged 18-30 years in good health. The rearrangement links TRBV28 to TRBJ1-1, with TRBD1 matching over 8 bases. The sequenced material came from CD4+ T cells sorted from blood. CDR3 nucleotide sequence: TGTGCCAGCAGTTTCTCCCGGGACAGGACGAACACTGAAGCTTTCTTT. Its translation: CASSFSRDRTNTEAFF.